These T cell receptor beta chains were read from a single sample in a study of shared clonotypes between healthy human individuals. This table comes from immunoSEQ multiplex PCR, and its TCRdb copy is limited to in-frame clones, with some not included. The sample has some 1.5 million clones; 98% are singletons. The sequenced material came from naive CD4+ T cells sorted from blood. These receptors came from a young man in good health. Both conserved end residues are part of each CDR3. D genes are given only for firm matches. Expanded clones get a size class; other rows say once, few or many, or leave the size out.

CDR3 protein: CASSLSSGIPSSYNEQFF
CDR3 DNA: TGCGCCAGCAGCTTGTCTAGCGGGATCCCTAGCTCCTACAATGAGCAGTTCTTC
J gene: TRBJ2-1
D gene: TRBD2
clone size: -
V gene: TRBV5-1

CDR3 protein: CASSYRAGRDTEAFF
CDR3 DNA: TGTGCCAGCAGCTACCGTGCGGGGAGGGACACTGAAGCTTTCTTT
J gene: TRBJ1-1
D gene: -
clone size: -
V gene: TRBV5-6

CDR3 protein: CASSLSGPTWDTQYF
CDR3 DNA: TGTGCCAGCAGCTTATCTGGACCGACATGGGATACGCAGTATTTT
J gene: TRBJ2-3
D gene: -
clone size: -
V gene: TRBV11-2

CDR3 protein: CASSSGGIYEQYF
CDR3 DNA: TGTGCCAGCAGCTCAGGTGGGATCTACGAGCAGTACTTC
J gene: TRBJ2-7
D gene: -
clone size: -
V gene: TRBV7-3

CDR3 protein: CASSLARQGSTEAFF
CDR3 DNA: TGTGCCAGCAGCTTAGCTAGACAGGGGAGCACTGAAGCTTTCTTT
J gene: TRBJ1-1
D gene: TRBD1
clone size: -
V gene: TRBV7-9

CDR3 protein: CASSLGEGRRNQPQHF
CDR3 DNA: TGTGCCAGCAGTTTAGGGGAGGGCAGGCGCAATCAGCCCCAGCATTTT
J gene: TRBJ1-5
D gene: -
clone size: -
V gene: TRBV28

CDR3 protein: CASSLKRRGGGYTF
CDR3 DNA: TGTGCCAGCAGTTTAAAGCGACGGGGAGGTGGCTACACCTTC
J gene: TRBJ1-2
D gene: -
clone size: once
V gene: TRBV28

CDR3 protein: CASSLVGWASPNEQYF
CDR3 DNA: TGTGCCAGCAGCTTAGTAGGGTGGGCTAGCCCGAACGAGCAGTACTTC
J gene: TRBJ2-7
D gene: -
clone size: -
V gene: TRBV7-6

CDR3 protein: CSVDRGTDTQYF
CDR3 DNA: TGCAGCGTTGACCGCGGCACAGATACGCAGTATTTT
J gene: TRBJ2-3
D gene: -
clone size: once
V gene: TRBV29-1

CDR3 protein: CSATLEYEQYF
CDR3 DNA: TGCAGTGCCACTTTGGAGTACGAGCAGTACTTC
J gene: TRBJ2-7
D gene: -
clone size: -
V gene: TRBV20-1

CDR3 protein: CASARADKETQYF
CDR3 DNA: TGTGCCAGCGCGCGGGCAGATAAAGAGACCCAGTACTTC
J gene: TRBJ2-5
D gene: -
clone size: -
V gene: TRBV6-1

CDR3 protein: CASSLQGSGTEAFF
CDR3 DNA: TGCGCCAGCAGCTTGCAGGGTTCAGGCACTGAAGCTTTCTTT
J gene: TRBJ1-1
D gene: -
clone size: -
V gene: TRBV5-1

CDR3 protein: CASSPLAGGYTDTQYF
CDR3 DNA: TGTGCCAGCTCACCCCTAGCGGGAGGGTACACAGATACGCAGTATTTT
J gene: TRBJ2-3
D gene: TRBD2
clone size: -
V gene: TRBV18

CDR3 protein: CASSYPGTSSYEQYF
CDR3 DNA: TGTGCCAGCAGCTACCCCGGGACTAGCTCCTACGAGCAGTACTTC
J gene: TRBJ2-7
D gene: TRBD2
clone size: -
V gene: TRBV5-6

CDR3 protein: CASSLLGQEDYEQYF
CDR3 DNA: TGTGCCAGCAGTTTATTGGGACAGGAAGACTACGAGCAGTACTTC
J gene: TRBJ2-7
D gene: TRBD1
clone size: -
V gene: TRBV28

CDR3 protein: CSVRLGSDTQYF
CDR3 DNA: TGCAGCGTCAGGCTGGGCTCAGATACGCAGTATTTT
J gene: TRBJ2-3
D gene: -
clone size: -
V gene: TRBV29-1

CDR3 protein: CASSLEANYGEQFF
CDR3 DNA: TGTGCTAGCAGCTTAGAGGCTAACTACGGTGAGCAGTTCTTC
J gene: TRBJ2-1
D gene: -
clone size: -
V gene: TRBV7-7

CDR3 protein: CASGLGRSSRYTQYF
CDR3 DNA: TGCGCCAGCGGCCTTGGGAGGTCGTCCCGGTATACGCAGTATTTT
J gene: TRBJ2-3
D gene: -
clone size: -
V gene: TRBV5-1

CDR3 protein: CASSLEGGQPQHF
CDR3 DNA: TGCGCCAGCAGCTTGGAAGGGGGTCAGCCCCAGCATTTT
J gene: TRBJ1-5
D gene: -
clone size: -
V gene: TRBV5-1

CDR3 protein: CASSVRQGVGDTQYF
CDR3 DNA: TGTGCCAGCAGCGTCAGACAGGGGGTGGGAGATACGCAGTATTTT
J gene: TRBJ2-3
D gene: TRBD1
clone size: -
V gene: TRBV9

CDR3 protein: CASSLTPGHEQYF
CDR3 DNA: TGTGCCAGCAGCTTAACTCCCGGACACGAGCAGTACTTC
J gene: TRBJ2-7
D gene: -
clone size: -
V gene: TRBV7-2

CDR3 protein: CASSLGDREYGYTF
CDR3 DNA: TGTGCCAGCAGCTTAGGCGACAGGGAGTATGGCTACACCTTC
J gene: TRBJ1-2
D gene: TRBD1
clone size: -
V gene: TRBV11-2

CDR3 protein: CASSQIRRGDTDTQYF
CDR3 DNA: TGTGCCAGCAGCCAAATTCGGCGGGGGGACACAGATACGCAGTATTTT
J gene: TRBJ2-3
D gene: TRBD2
clone size: once
V gene: TRBV4-2

CDR3 protein: CASRRTGYSYEQYF
CDR3 DNA: TGTGCCAGCAGACGTACAGGGTATTCGTACGAGCAGTACTTC
J gene: TRBJ2-7
D gene: -
clone size: -
V gene: TRBV28

CDR3 protein: CASSRRPTGASSGANVLTF
CDR3 DNA: TGTGCCAGCAGCCGACGACCGACAGGGGCGAGCTCTGGGGCCAACGTCCTGACTTTC
J gene: TRBJ2-6
D gene: TRBD1
clone size: -
V gene: TRBV13

CDR3 protein: CASSLVAVFRRSQPQHF
CDR3 DNA: TGCGCCAGCAGCTTGGTGGCAGTGTTTAGGCGGAGTCAGCCCCAGCATTTT
J gene: TRBJ1-5
D gene: -
clone size: -
V gene: TRBV5-1

CDR3 protein: CASSIGHLSDTQYF
CDR3 DNA: TGTGCCAGTAGTATAGGTCACTTATCAGATACGCAGTATTTT
J gene: TRBJ2-3
D gene: -
clone size: -
V gene: TRBV19

CDR3 protein: CASSAALAASYNEQFF
CDR3 DNA: TGCGCCAGCAGCGCCGCACTAGCGGCTTCCTACAATGAGCAGTTCTTC
J gene: TRBJ2-1
D gene: TRBD2
clone size: -
V gene: TRBV5-1

CDR3 protein: CASSPWGDNEQFF
CDR3 DNA: TGTGCCAGCAGTCCTTGGGGGGATAATGAGCAGTTCTTC
J gene: TRBJ2-1
D gene: -
clone size: -
V gene: TRBV7-2

CDR3 protein: CASRGLQPANTGELFF
CDR3 DNA: TGTGCCAGCAGAGGATTACAGCCGGCGAACACCGGGGAGCTGTTTTTT
J gene: TRBJ2-2
D gene: -
clone size: -
V gene: TRBV27

CDR3 protein: CASSLIVLRGEQFF
CDR3 DNA: TGTGCCAGCAGCTTAATCGTATTGAGGGGTGAGCAGTTCTTC
J gene: TRBJ2-1
D gene: -
clone size: -
V gene: TRBV7-6

CDR3 protein: CASSVGDWTNNEQFF
CDR3 DNA: TGTGCCAGCAGCGTAGGGGACTGGACGAACAATGAGCAGTTCTTC
J gene: TRBJ2-1
D gene: -
clone size: -
V gene: TRBV9

CDR3 protein: CASSQDGTVHHEQYF
CDR3 DNA: TGCGCCAGCAGCCAAGACGGGACAGTACACCACGAGCAGTACTTC
J gene: TRBJ2-7
D gene: TRBD1
clone size: -
V gene: TRBV4-3

CDR3 protein: CSVHSGSGTGELFF
CDR3 DNA: TGCAGCGTTCATAGCGGGTCTGGCACCGGGGAGCTGTTTTTT
J gene: TRBJ2-2
D gene: TRBD2
clone size: -
V gene: TRBV29-1

CDR3 protein: CASSHTDTQYF
CDR3 DNA: TGCGCCAGCAGCCACACAGATACGCAGTATTTT
J gene: TRBJ2-3
D gene: -
clone size: once
V gene: TRBV5-1

CDR3 protein: CASSEGGGSPYEQYF
CDR3 DNA: TGTGCCAGCAGTGAGGGTGGGGGCTCCCCCTACGAGCAGTACTTC
J gene: TRBJ2-7
D gene: -
clone size: -
V gene: TRBV25-1

CDR3 protein: CASSAATSETTDTQYF
CDR3 DNA: TGTGCCAGCAGTGCCGCGACTAGCGAAACCACAGATACGCAGTATTTT
J gene: TRBJ2-3
D gene: TRBD2
clone size: -
V gene: TRBV6-4

CDR3 protein: CASSLRWGAAYEQYF
CDR3 DNA: TGTGCCAGCAGTTTACGTTGGGGGGCAGCCTACGAGCAGTACTTC
J gene: TRBJ2-7
D gene: -
clone size: -
V gene: TRBV28

CDR3 protein: CASSLLPGSTDTQYF
CDR3 DNA: TGCGCCAGCAGCTTGCTCCCGGGGAGCACAGATACGCAGTATTTT
J gene: TRBJ2-3
D gene: -
clone size: -
V gene: TRBV5-1

CDR3 protein: CASSLASAGGGETQYF
CDR3 DNA: TGCGCCAGCAGCTTGGCATCAGCGGGCGGCGGAGAGACCCAGTACTTC
J gene: TRBJ2-5
D gene: -
clone size: -
V gene: TRBV5-1

CDR3 protein: CASSSGGTSTTDTQYF
CDR3 DNA: TGTGCCAGCAGTTCCGGAGGGACTAGCACCACAGATACGCAGTATTTT
J gene: TRBJ2-3
D gene: TRBD2
clone size: -
V gene: TRBV28

CDR3 protein: CASMKPVETQYF
CDR3 DNA: TGTGCCAGCATGAAACCCGTGGAGACCCAGTACTTC
J gene: TRBJ2-5
D gene: -
clone size: -
V gene: TRBV28

CDR3 protein: CASSLVRGSYEQYF
CDR3 DNA: TGTGCCAGCAGCTTAGTCCGGGGCTCCTACGAGCAGTACTTC
J gene: TRBJ2-7
D gene: -
clone size: -
V gene: TRBV11-2

CDR3 protein: CSGGRARDEQYF
CDR3 DNA: TGCAGCGGGGGGCGGGCTCGGGACGAGCAGTACTTC
J gene: TRBJ2-7
D gene: -
clone size: -
V gene: TRBV29-1

CDR3 protein: CASIGYGETQYF
CDR3 DNA: TGTGCCAGCATTGGGTACGGTGAGACCCAGTACTTC
J gene: TRBJ2-5
D gene: -
clone size: -
V gene: TRBV6-5

CDR3 protein: CASSPLIIVPSGANVLTF
CDR3 DNA: TGTGCCAGCTCACCACTTATCATTGTCCCCTCTGGGGCCAACGTCCTGACTTTC
J gene: TRBJ2-6
D gene: -
clone size: -
V gene: TRBV18

CDR3 protein: CASSQGSMEYF
CDR3 DNA: TGTGCCAGCAGCCAGGGGTCAATGGAGTACTTC
J gene: TRBJ2-5
D gene: -
clone size: -
V gene: TRBV7-2

CDR3 protein: CASQDWGLDNEQFF
CDR3 DNA: TGTGCCAGCCAGGACTGGGGTCTGGACAATGAGCAGTTCTTC
J gene: TRBJ2-1
D gene: -
clone size: once
V gene: TRBV6-6

CDR3 protein: CSVGHGTNQPQHF
CDR3 DNA: TGCAGCGTTGGCCACGGGACTAATCAGCCCCAGCATTTT
J gene: TRBJ1-5
D gene: -
clone size: once
V gene: TRBV29-1

CDR3 protein: CASSLGPGEQYF
CDR3 DNA: TGTGCCAGCAGTTTAGGCCCTGGCGAGCAGTACTTC
J gene: TRBJ2-7
D gene: -
clone size: -
V gene: TRBV27

CDR3 protein: CANSEGSGTDTQYF
CDR3 DNA: TGTGCCAACTCCGAGGGGTCCGGCACAGATACGCAGTATTTT
J gene: TRBJ2-3
D gene: -
clone size: -
V gene: TRBV2

CDR3 protein: CASSPDRASVAYEQYF
CDR3 DNA: TGTGCCAGCAGCCCCGATCGGGCTAGCGTTGCCTACGAGCAGTACTTC
J gene: TRBJ2-7
D gene: -
clone size: -
V gene: TRBV11-2

CDR3 protein: CASSGDRAEETQYF
CDR3 DNA: TGTGCCAGCAGTGGTGACAGAGCTGAAGAGACCCAGTACTTC
J gene: TRBJ2-5
D gene: -
clone size: -
V gene: TRBV2

CDR3 protein: CASSPRTSGGTIEQFF
CDR3 DNA: TGTGCCAGCAGCCCCCGGACTAGCGGGGGAACAATTGAGCAGTTCTTC
J gene: TRBJ2-1
D gene: TRBD2
clone size: -
V gene: TRBV7-2

CDR3 protein: CASSLRLRDRYEQYF
CDR3 DNA: TGTGCCAGCAGTTTACGTTTGCGGGACAGGTACGAGCAGTACTTC
J gene: TRBJ2-7
D gene: TRBD1
clone size: -
V gene: TRBV28

CDR3 protein: CASNRWGETQYF
CDR3 DNA: TGTGCCAGCAATAGATGGGGCGAGACCCAGTACTTC
J gene: TRBJ2-5
D gene: -
clone size: -
V gene: TRBV2

CDR3 protein: CASSPARGPTYEQYF
CDR3 DNA: TGCGCCAGCAGCCCCGCCCGGGGACCCACCTACGAGCAGTACTTC
J gene: TRBJ2-7
D gene: -
clone size: -
V gene: TRBV4-3

CDR3 protein: CASREGDTQYF
CDR3 DNA: TGTGCCAGCAGGGAGGGAGATACGCAGTATTTT
J gene: TRBJ2-3
D gene: -
clone size: -
V gene: TRBV2

CDR3 protein: CASSSNRGNEKLFF
CDR3 DNA: TGTGCCAGCAGCTCCAACAGGGGGAATGAAAAACTGTTTTTT
J gene: TRBJ1-4
D gene: TRBD1
clone size: -
V gene: TRBV7-2